This entry lists 5 T cell receptor beta chains sequenced from one sample in a study of T cells in tumors after PD-1 blockade (dated by TCRdb to between 2019 and 2020). The sample's time point label, decoded: after anti-PD-1 therapy. Libraries were prepared through the immunoSEQ multiplex PCR assay. The source is immuneACCESS, and TCRdb retained only in-frame sequences with V and J called. Part of the clones is not carried over; for the studies checked, unresolved V genes explain less than half of this, and the remainder is unexplained. This sample holds 50,000 to 75,000 clones; around two thirds were observed only once. The top ten clones comprise 4.7% of the sample. The source was PBMCs, collected after anti-PD-1 treatment. All receptors come from a human donor with basal cell carcinoma.

This chain joins TRBV30 and TRBJ2-2; no reliable D call. Germline values: CDR1 GTSNPN, CDR2 SVGIG (reference sequence). The CDR3 consists of 14 residues. Trimming cost V 0 bases and J 1 base, with 6 bases left between them. CDR3 sequence (DNA): TGTGCCTGGAGTGTGGCCAGGAACACCGGGGAGCTGTTTTTT. Amino acid sequence: CAWSVARNTGELFF. Filled out from reference TRBV30 and TRBJ2-2, the complete variable domain reads SQTIHQWPATLVQPVGSPLSLECTVEGTSNPNLYWYRQAAGRGLQLLFYSVGIGQISSEVPQNLSASRPQDRQFILSSKKLLLSDSGFYLCAWSVARNTGELFFGEGSRLTVL.

J is TRBJ2-1 and V is TRBV7-9, with D possibly being TRBD1 (6 bases). The V end lost 5 bases, the J end lost 3 bases, and 8 bases lay between the germline ends. Germline CDR1 reads SEHNR; CDR2 reads FQNEAQ (reference sequence). The CDR3 loop spans 13 amino acids. CDR3 amino acids: CASSMDSYNEQFF. The CDR3 DNA reads TGTGCCAGCAGCATGGACAGCTACAATGAGCAGTTCTTC.

The chain has TRBV5-5 and TRBJ2-7; D gene unclear. The V gene lost 4 bases and the J gene lost 3 bases, with 8 bases spanning the gap. The germline V gene encodes CDR1 SGHKS and CDR2 YYEKEE (reference sequence). The CDR3 loop spans 12 amino acids. The CDR3 sequence is CASSLRFYEQYF. The CDR3 DNA follows: TGTGCCAGCAGCCTGAGGTTCTACGAGCAGTACTTC.

This clone was found once. The chain recombines TRBV19 with TRBJ1-1; 8 nucleotides agree with TRBD1. CDR3 size: 14 residues. V was clipped by 6 bases and J by 1 base; unmatched bases: 4. The V gene's germline CDR1 is LNHDA and CDR2 SQIVND (reference sequence). CDR3 region: CASRPTGANTEAFF. The CDR3 nucleotides read TGTGCCAGTAGGCCGACAGGGGCGAACACTGAAGCTTTCTTT.

V gene TRBV5-1 combines with J gene TRBJ2-3; D is undetermined. V lost 0 bases and J lost 5, with 10 bases in between. The CDR3 spans 14 residues. Per the germline V gene, CDR1 is SGHRS and CDR2 is YFSETQ. The CDR3, as DNA: TGCGCCAGCAGCTTGGGGGATCCACGAGATACGCAGTATTTT. It specifies CASSLGDPRDTQYF.